The T cell receptor (beta chain) described here comes from a study of T cells in Graves' hyperthyroidism and ophthalmopathy. Germline lookup yields CDR1 SGHTA and CDR2 FQGNSA. Trimming removed 7 bases at V and 1 base at J, with 10 bases between. This CDR3 is 13 amino acids long. TCR beta CDR3 regions were amplified from RNA transcripts. HTBI primers drove first-round RT-PCR of the TCR CDR3. One entry per CDR3 protein, called by TCRdb with MiXCR from the multiplex PCR reads. Of around 280,000 distinct CDR3 sequences listed, about an eighth were seen once; the top ten hold almost 8%. J is TRBJ1-1 and V is TRBV7-2; D unclear. The material sequenced was blood. The origin of this receptor is a woman between 25 and 40 years old with Graves' hyperthyroidism that later progressed to Graves' ophthalmopathy. DNA for the CDR3: TGTGCCAGCACCCGCCCCCCGAACACTGAAGCTTTCTTT. Its protein is CASTRPPNTEAFF.